What follows is one T cell receptor beta chain and its context. Partitioning of CD4+ cells yielded a CD45RA+ naive subset and a CD45RA-negative memory subset. This entry is derived from a study of shared clonotypes between healthy human individuals. Some clones are missing from TCRdb's copy, which holds only in-frame ones; the method was immunoSEQ multiplex PCR. Here the sample spans about 2.3 million clones, 80% to 95% being singletons. This TCR came from a man younger than 35 in good health. Some clones in this sample may be carry-over from other donors' samples. The sequenced sample consisted of naive CD4+ T cells from PBMCs. Indicated subset: CD45RA+ positively selected.

The chain's CDR3 is CASSLGGIQTQYF. The CDR3 DNA follows: TGTGCCAGCAGCTTAGGAGGGATCCAGACCCAGTACTTC. The gene calls are TRBV7-9 and TRBJ2-5; perhaps TRBD2 as D (5 bases). The CDR3 is made up of 13 amino acids. Trimming stripped 1 base from V and 6 bases from J, with 9 bases between. Germline V lookup: CDR1 SEHNR, CDR2 FQNEAQ (reference sequence).